A single sample gave rise to the 14 T cell receptor beta chains below, sequenced in a study of T cell repertoires in aging, cancer and after chemotherapy (dated by TCRdb to 2018 to 2020). Sequencing was carried out with an Illumina MiSeq. Rearranged TRB sequences spanning V, D and J segments were amplified in a multiplex touch-down PCR with a mixed TRB-A/B primer pool. Using fastp at Q25 and MiXCR, TCRdb reprocessed the public reads and kept productive beta chains. Rows matching on CDR3 protein sequence are summarized as one entry with the most common DNA and genes. Across this sample there are approximately 300 distinct CDR3 sequences, with roughly three fifths seen only once. The top ten clones comprise about 60% of the sample. TCR beta rearrangements were amplified from genomic DNA isolated from peripheral blood, not from sorted cells or RNA. Sequencing used blood. Every receptor here comes from a human donor with a blood cancer.

CDR3 residues: CASSNRDVNTGELFF. The CDR3, as DNA: TGTGCCAGTAGTAACCGGGACGTGAACACCGGGGAGCTGTTTTTT. The chain recombines TRBV19 with TRBJ2-2, with D perhaps matching TRBD1 or TRBD2 (5 bases each). Per germline, CDR1 LNHDA and CDR2 SQIVND (reference sequence). V lost 4 bases and J lost 1, with 10 bases in between. CDR3 length: 15 residues.

On this clonotype itself: A much larger clone differs from this one at a single base, so this may be a read error. The CDR3 DNA reads TGCAGTGCTAGAGATCGTACCTCCTCCTACGAGCAGTACTTC. It translates to CSARDRTSSYEQYF. V usage is TRBV20-1 and J usage is TRBJ2-7, with D unclear. The CDR3 covers 14 residues. CDR1 DFQATT and CDR2 SNEGSKA come from the germline V gene (reference sequence). The V and J ends lost 0 bases and 0 bases respectively, with 9 bases between them.

The chain combines TRBV6-5 with TRBJ2-4, with a tentative D call TRBD1 (7 bases). This CDR3 contains 13 residues. V dropped 7 bases and J dropped 8 bases, with 15 bases sitting between them. Germline lookup yields CDR1 MNHEY and CDR2 SVGAGI. CDR3 residues: CASTPGGSDIQYF. The DNA of the CDR3 is TGTGCCAGCACCCCAGGGGGGAGCGACATTCAGTACTTC.

The sample holds a few counts of this clonotype. V and J are TRBV28 and TRBJ1-4; 7 bases are a match to TRBD1. Per germline, CDR1 MDHEN and CDR2 SYDVKM. The V and J ends lost 4 bases and 4 bases, in that order; junction bases with no gene match: 6. The CDR3 is made up of 15 amino acids. CDR3 region: CASSSEGQFNEKLFF. The CDR3, as DNA: TGTGCCAGCAGTTCCGAGGGACAGTTTAATGAAAAACTGTTTTTT.

This chain connects TRBV14 to TRBJ1-2; D is uncertain. The germline V gene has CDR1 SGHDN and CDR2 FVKESK. CDR3 length: 13 residues. V shed 5 bases and J shed 1 base, with 8 bases lying between them. CDR3 coding DNA: TGTGCCAGCAGCGCCCGGATTAACTATGGCTACACCTTC. This codes for CASSARINYGYTF.

The chain recombines TRBV7-9 with TRBJ2-3, with a tentative D call TRBD2 (6 bases). Trimming stripped 5 bases from V and 0 bases from J, with 9 bases between. This CDR3 has 14 amino acids. Germline assignment: CDR1 SEHNR and CDR2 FQNEAQ (reference sequence). The CDR3 region has the DNA TGTGCCAGCAGCCGGAGCGGGAGCACAGATACGCAGTATTTT. This translates into CASSRSGSTDTQYF.

The rearrangement links TRBV29-1 to TRBJ2-1; D might be TRBD2 (6 bases). There are 14 residues in the CDR3. CDR1 and CDR2 from the germline V gene are SQVTM and ANQGSEA. V gave up 3 bases and J gave up 8 bases, with 17 bases separating them. CDR3 sequence (DNA): TGCAGCGTTGAGTCTCCCGGGAGTCTCCATGAGCAGTTCTTC. It yields the protein CSVESPGSLHEQFF.

The chain has TRBV5-6 and TRBJ2-2; D is uncertain. Germline V gene data show CDR1 as SGHDT and CDR2 as YYEEEE. The germline V and J ends were trimmed by 4 bases and 7 bases, with 20 bases remaining between them. The CDR3 sequence is 16 residues long. The CDR3, as DNA: TGTGCCAGCAGCCCCCTCGACGGTGTCAAGGACGGGGAGCTGTTTTTT. Its protein is CASSPLDGVKDGELFF.

J is TRBJ2-2 and V is TRBV6-4; unclear D gene. Germline CDR1 MRHNA, CDR2 SNTAGT. The CDR3 consists of 13 residues. Trimming left V 2 bases short and J 4 bases short, with 5 bases between. The DNA for the CDR3 is TGTGCCAGCAGTGACAGGTGCACCGGGGAGCTGTTTTTT. The encoded protein is CASSDRCTGELFF.

The chain carries TRBV29-1 and TRBJ2-3; no clear D gene. V was shortened by 3 bases and J by 2 bases, with 12 bases between the two germline ends. This CDR3 spans 14 amino acids. The germline V gene has CDR1 SQVTM and CDR2 ANQGSEA. DNA for the CDR3: TGCAGCGTTGAGGCTGGGGTTTCCACAGATACGCAGTATTTT. As protein: CSVEAGVSTDTQYF.

The V gene is TRBV6-1, the J gene TRBJ2-1; TRBD2 matches at 13 bases. V lost 4 bases and J lost 0; bases outside the gene matches: 6. In germline, CDR1 is MNHNS, CDR2 SASEGT. There are 18 residues in the CDR3. CDR3 sequence: CASSGLAGGRSSYNEQFF. The CDR3 coding sequence is TGTGCCAGCAGTGGACTAGCGGGGGGTAGGAGCTCCTACAATGAGCAGTTCTTC.

This clonotype was picked up one time. The V and J genes are TRBV6-2 or TRBV6-3 and TRBJ2-7; a possible D gene is TRBD2 (6 bases). This CDR3 is built from 13 residues. Between the trimmed V and J ends, which lost 6 bases and 5 bases, there was a span of 14 bases. The germline CDR1 and CDR2 sequences are MNHEY and SVGEGT. CDR3 in DNA: TGTGCCAGCAGGGAGGGACGGGTGAACGAGCAGTACTTC. Translated: CASREGRVNEQYF.

V and J are TRBV29-1 and TRBJ2-3; the match to TRBD2 covers 8 bases. The J segment lost 0 bases and the V segment lost 6 bases, leaving 8 bases of the junction unmatched. Germline CDR1 SQVTM, CDR2 ANQGSEA. CDR3 size: 15 residues. The CDR3: CSVDPGLASTDTQYF. The CDR3, as DNA: TGCAGCGTGGACCCAGGACTAGCTAGCACAGATACGCAGTATTTT.

This clonotype was recorded a few times. V gene TRBV20-1 combines with J gene TRBJ2-7; the D gene could be TRBD1 or TRBD2 (5 bases each). The CDR3 length is 13 residues. The germline gives CDR1 DFQATT, CDR2 SNEGSKA (reference sequence). V lost 5 bases and J 0 bases, leaving 11 bases between the germline ends. Written as DNA, the CDR3 is TGCAGTGCTCCGGGACGCAACTCCTACGAGCAGTACTTC. Translated, it gives CSAPGRNSYEQYF.